The table lists the clone carrying this TCR beta chain with a few counts. The antigen is not known. The data are from a study of T-cell memory formation after mild COVID-19. Overall study context: Each donor largely had its own TCR clusters. General study results and limits: Researchers could not confirm that second-wave clones peaking on day 37 targeted SARS-CoV-2. Cross-reactive memory appears to have joined, as suggested by some responding clones showing up in pre-infection memory.

Constant-segment primers were used for 5'RACE, and the resulting TCR alpha and TCR beta cDNA libraries carried sample barcodes and UMIs. TCRdb processed the 5' RACE reads anew with MiXCR; each CDR3 protein has one entry. There are some 160,000 distinct CDR3 sequences in the sample; 10% to 15% occur only once, and 2.5% to 3.5% lies in the top ten. The V and J ends lost 5 bases and 1 base respectively, with 8 bases between them. Germline loops: CDR1 LGHDT, CDR2 YNNKEL (reference sequence). The CDR3 extends over 14 amino acids. Sequencing was carried out using PBMCs or a T cell subset sorted from them (not recorded which). This chain links TRBV3-1 with TRBJ2-2; D gene ambiguous. The TCR comes from a man younger than 35 who had mild COVID-19 (a few samples of this study predate the infection). Cell type and time point are not known. In nucleotides, the CDR3 is TGTGCCAGCAGCATATCAGAGAACACCGGGGAGCTGTTTTTT. This codes for CASSISENTGELFF.